This T cell receptor beta chain was sequenced during a study of shared clonotypes between healthy human individuals. Study outcomes and limitations: Blood was the only sampled material, and tissue repertoires likely differ. Across a handful of donors, naive CD4 shared roughly 5%, naive CD8 over 3%, memory CD4 less than 2.5%, memory CD8 0.35% to 0.5%.

Trimming removed 4 bases from V and 3 bases from J, with 18 bases in between. The CDR3 is 17 amino acids. The germline CDR1 and CDR2 sequences are LGHNA and YNFKEQ. Data came from immunoSEQ multiplex PCR; TCRdb stores just in-frame clones and leaves some out. Here the sample spans more than 900,000 clones, around three quarters being singletons. This clone was detected a few times. What it binds is unknown. This chain links TRBV4-2 with TRBJ1-4, with D possibly matching TRBD1 (6 bases). The sample consisted of memory CD4+ T cells from PBMCs. Subset described: CD45RA-negative fraction. This receptor was taken from a man aged 18 to 29 in good health. Some clones in this sample may be carry-over from other donors' samples. CDR3 coding DNA: TGTGCCAGCAGCCTCGCTCTTCGGGACACCTCTAATGAAAAACTGTTTTTT. Translated, it gives CASSLALRDTSNEKLFF.